This paragraph covers one T cell receptor beta chain sequence. The antigen is undetermined. Several immunoSEQ plates received, in even portions, the genomic DNA of each subset. TCRdb's copy holds only in-frame clones and misses some; the assay was immunoSEQ multiplex PCR. The profile covers approximately 1,000,000 clones, with around 78% appearing a single time and about 0.52% taken by the ten largest. This sample is part of a study of shared clonotypes between healthy human individuals. The overall study: Three plates were used per donor for CD4 naive, three for CD4 memory, two for CD8 naive and one for CD8 memory. Broader study findings: In contrast to clonotypes shared by all four donors, non-shared clonotypes had lower generation probabilities.

The V end was cut by 5 bases, the J end by 4 bases, with 12 bases between. Germline V CDR1 and CDR2: LNHNV, YYDKDF (reference sequence). This CDR3 is 13 amino acids long. This rearrangement joins TRBV15 to TRBJ2-7; D may correspond to TRBD1 or TRBD2 (5 bases each). The receptor's source is a man aged 18 to 29 in good health. Some clones in this sample may be carry-over from other donors' samples. The sequencing sample was made of memory CD4+ T cells from PBMCs. Subset in this sample: CD45RA-negative fraction. In DNA, the CDR3 is TGTGCCACCAGCGGCCCGGGACGATACGAGCAGTACTTC. It translates to CATSGPGRYEQYF.